This entry features one T cell receptor beta chain sequence. In its sample, this clonotype was seen a few times. This clone's antigen is unknown. This may arise from a read error, as a much more abundant clone is one base away. The final CDR3 position lacks the conserved phenylalanine or tryptophan, pointing to a likely read error. This sample was taken from a study of breast tumors, draining lymph nodes, adjacent tissues (dated by TCRdb to 2016 to 2017). About the full investigation: Breast cancer patients provided tumor, adjacent nontumor tissue and axillary lymph nodes, and the study compared the TCR beta repertoires across these three sources. In human breast cancer, the study set out to evaluate how tumor, surrounding tissue and draining lymph node repertoires relate to one another and whether T cells may move between these sites. Study-wide conclusions, independent of this receptor: The similarity between tumor and nontumor tissue repertoires was significantly greater in luminal-like breast cancer than in basal-like breast cancer. The data were considered consistent with the idea that most tumor T cells come from the lymph node and then expand in tumor tissue. Tumors showed preferential V and J gene usage, and their T-cell repertoire diversity fell below that of lymph nodes yet above that of nontumor tissue. The conclusion that tumor T cells originate in lymph nodes was framed as consistent with a hypothesis rather than directly demonstrated.

Lymph node samples were obtained from the axillary draining lymph nodes of breast cancer patients. Data came from an Illumina HiSeq 2000. TCR beta chain libraries were generated through multiplex PCR amplification. The amplified TCR beta chain products were analyzed by high-throughput sequencing. TCRdb reprocessed the public reads (quality trimming at Q25 with fastp, clone calling with MiXCR) and kept in-frame beta chains. Rows merge per CDR3 protein into single entries with the most common DNA and genes. The sample table shows 180,000 or so distinct CDR3 sequences, and approximately 30% are seen once. The ten most abundant clones make up 3.8% of the sample. CDR1 and CDR2 are drawn from the germline V gene: SGDLS, YYNGEE. With termini counted, the CDR3 has 16 amino acids. Left in the record is the CDR3 DNA by itself, 48 bases read in frame from the first base. The germline V and J ends show losses of 0 bases and 6 bases respectively, and no gene match explains 6 bases of the junction.

Specimen: axillary lymph node tissue. The rearrangement joined TRBV9 to TRBJ2-1, with 10 central nucleotides matching TRBD1. The source of this sequence is a female donor with breast cancer. Some clones in this sample may be carry-over from other donors' samples. This receptor carries the CDR3 CASSVATGTGVNEQFS. The nucleotides read TGTGCCAGCAGCGTAGCTACCGGGACAGGGGTCAATGAGCAGTTCTCC.